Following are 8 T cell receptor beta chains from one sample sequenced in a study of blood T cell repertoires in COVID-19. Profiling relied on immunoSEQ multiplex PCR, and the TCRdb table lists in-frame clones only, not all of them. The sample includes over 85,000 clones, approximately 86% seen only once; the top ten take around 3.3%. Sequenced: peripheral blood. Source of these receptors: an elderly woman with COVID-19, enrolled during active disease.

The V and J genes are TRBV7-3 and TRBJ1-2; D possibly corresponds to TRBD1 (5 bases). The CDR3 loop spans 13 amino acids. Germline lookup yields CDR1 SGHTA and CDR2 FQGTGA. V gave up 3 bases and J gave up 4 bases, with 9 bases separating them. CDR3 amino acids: CASSLQGFYGYTF. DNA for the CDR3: TGTGCCAGCAGCTTGCAGGGATTCTATGGCTACACCTTC.

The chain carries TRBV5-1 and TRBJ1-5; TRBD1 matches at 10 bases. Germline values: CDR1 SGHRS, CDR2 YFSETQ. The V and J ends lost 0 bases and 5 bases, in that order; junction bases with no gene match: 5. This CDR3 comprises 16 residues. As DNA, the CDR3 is TGCGCCAGCAGCTTGGACCCGGGACAGGGGCATCAGCCCCAGCATTTT. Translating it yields CASSLDPGQGHQPQHF.

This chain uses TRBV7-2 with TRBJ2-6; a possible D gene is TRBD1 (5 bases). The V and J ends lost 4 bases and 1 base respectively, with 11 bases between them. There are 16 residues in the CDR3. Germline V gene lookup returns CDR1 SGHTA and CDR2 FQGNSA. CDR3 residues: CASSSRQGSGANVLTF. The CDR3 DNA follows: TGTGCCAGCAGCTCTAGGCAGGGTTCTGGGGCCAACGTCCTGACTTTC.

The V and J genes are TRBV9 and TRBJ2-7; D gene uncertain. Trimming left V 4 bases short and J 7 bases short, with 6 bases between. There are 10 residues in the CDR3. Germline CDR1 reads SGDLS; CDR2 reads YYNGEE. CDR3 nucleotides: TGTGCCAGCAGCTGCGGTGAGCAGTACTTC. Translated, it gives CASSCGEQYF. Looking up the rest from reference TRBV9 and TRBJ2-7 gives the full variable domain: DSGVTQTPKHLITATGQRVTLRCSPRSGDLSVYWYQQSLDQGLQFLIQYYNGEERAKGNILERFSAQQFPDLHSELNLSSLELGDSALYFCASSCGEQYFGPGTRLTVT.

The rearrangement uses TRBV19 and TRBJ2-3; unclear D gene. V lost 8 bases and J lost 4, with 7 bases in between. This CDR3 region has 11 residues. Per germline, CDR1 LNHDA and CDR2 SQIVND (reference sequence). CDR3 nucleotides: TGTGCCAGTGGAGCCTCAGATACGCAGTATTTT. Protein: CASGASDTQYF.

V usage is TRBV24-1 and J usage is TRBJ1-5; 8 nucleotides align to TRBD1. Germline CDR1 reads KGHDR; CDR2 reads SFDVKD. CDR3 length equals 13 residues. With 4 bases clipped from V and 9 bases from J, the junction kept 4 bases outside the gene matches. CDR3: CATSDHRGMPQHF. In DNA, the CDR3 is TGTGCCACCAGTGACCACAGGGGGATGCCCCAGCATTTT.

CDR3 in DNA: TGTGCCAGCAGCTTAGGGGTTAGCGGGAGGTTGAACAATGAGCAGTTCTTC. Its translation is CASSLGVSGRLNNEQFF. The chain uses TRBV7-2 and TRBJ2-1; 10 nucleotides align to TRBD2. V was pared by 1 base and J by 5 bases, with 8 bases of the junction left unmatched. Germline V gene data show CDR1 as SGHTA and CDR2 as FQGNSA. The CDR3 extends over 17 amino acids.

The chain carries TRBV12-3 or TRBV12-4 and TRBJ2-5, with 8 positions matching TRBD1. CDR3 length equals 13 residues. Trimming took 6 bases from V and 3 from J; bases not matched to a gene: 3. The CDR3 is CASRRDRKETQYF. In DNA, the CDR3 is TGTGCCAGCAGGCGGGACAGGAAAGAGACCCAGTACTTC.